This entry lists 27 T cell receptor beta chains sequenced from one sample in a study of OX40 agonist ivuxolimab in advanced cancers. Profiled with immunoSEQ multiplex PCR; TCRdb holds only in-frame clones, not every one. In the table there are 96,000 or so clones, around 80% of which are singletons. This sample comprised CD4+ or CD8+ T cells sorted from blood, obtained in a trial of the OX40 agonist ivuxolimab. All receptors derive from an adult with an advanced solid tumor such as melanoma, head and neck, liver or kidney cancer.

The chain has TRBV4-1 and TRBJ1-3; no reliable D call. Germline V gives CDR1 MGHRA, CDR2 YSYEKL. This CDR3 contains 15 residues. The V end lost 0 bases, the J end lost 2 bases, and 8 bases lay between the germline ends. As DNA, the CDR3 is TGCGCCAGCAGCCAAGATGTTGGGGCTGGAAACACCATATATTTT. Amino acid sequence: CASSQDVGAGNTIYF.

The chain carries TRBV21-1 and TRBJ1-1; TRBD1, as called in the table, went unchecked against the DNA. TRBV21-1 is a pseudogene locus. This CDR3 region has 19 residues. The CDR3 reads CASSKDGLEFGGKGAGAFF. DNA of the CDR3: TGTGCCAGCAGCAAAGATGGACTTGAATTTGGGGGCAAAGGAGCTGGGGCTTTCTTT.

The chain uses TRBV6-6 and TRBJ1-2; 8 nucleotides align to TRBD1. V lost 2 bases, J lost 2 bases, and 4 bases stayed unmatched. CDR3 length: 15 residues. CDR1 and CDR2 (germline): MNHNY, SVGAGI (reference sequence). The CDR3, as DNA: TGTGCCAGCAGTTACCCTACAGGGGGGAACTATGGCTACACCTTC. Translating gives CASSYPTGGNYGYTF.

The chain employs TRBV21-1 and TRBJ1-6; the D call TRBD1 from the table was never checked on the DNA. TRBV21-1 is an annotated pseudogene. The CDR3 has 18 amino acids. The DNA of the CDR3 is TGTGCCAGCAGCGAAAGAACGGTCAAGGGGTCCTATAATTCACCCCTCCACTTT. It translates to CASSERTVKGSYNSPLHF.

J is TRBJ2-7 and V is TRBV11-1, with 10 nucleotides matching TRBD2. The CDR3 runs to 15 residues. V lost 3 bases to trimming and J lost 1 base; unmatched junction nucleotides: 3. Germline CDR1 and CDR2: SGHAT and FQDESV (reference sequence). Here the CDR3 reads CASSFSAGGSYEQYF. Written as DNA, the CDR3 is TGTGCCAGCAGCTTCTCAGCGGGAGGGTCCTACGAGCAGTACTTC.

V usage is TRBV6-5 and J usage is TRBJ2-5, with 8 bases that match TRBD1. V gave up 5 bases and J gave up 1 base; unmatched junction bases: 6. Germline values: CDR1 MNHEY, CDR2 SVGAGI. The CDR3 extends over 15 amino acids. CDR3 sequence: CASSTGQGLQETQYF. CDR3 nucleotide sequence: TGTGCCAGCAGTACAGGACAGGGACTCCAAGAGACCCAGTACTTC.

This clone appeared a few times. J is TRBJ1-2 and V is TRBV18; 7 nucleotides match TRBD1. The CDR3 loop spans 14 amino acids. V shed 6 bases, J shed 6 bases, and the junction held 10 bases outside the gene matches. Germline CDR1 and CDR2: KGHSH and LQKENI. The CDR3 loop is CASSPTWDSHGYTF. Here the CDR3 DNA reads TGTGCCAGCTCCCCAACATGGGACAGTCATGGCTACACCTTC.

The chain recombines TRBV29-1 with TRBJ2-3; D gene ambiguous. The V end lost 8 bases, the J end lost 7 bases, and 13 bases lay between the germline ends. This CDR3 has 11 residues. From germline, CDR1 is SQVTM and CDR2 ANQGSEA. The CDR3 loop is CSSEFGNTQYF. The CDR3 DNA reads as TGCAGCTCTGAGTTTGGGAATACGCAGTATTTT.

This sequence joins TRBV5-1 and TRBJ1-2; D unclear. Between the trimmed V and J ends, which lost 4 bases and 0 bases, there was a span of 10 bases. The CDR3 loop spans 14 amino acids. Per germline, CDR1 SGHRS and CDR2 YFSETQ. For the CDR3, the DNA is TGCGCCAGCAGCGCGACCGGGACTAACTATGGCTACACCTTC. This codes for CASSATGTNYGYTF. The variable domain in full, with the rest retrieved from reference TRBV5-1 and TRBJ1-2, is KAGVTQTPRYLIKTRGQQVTLSCSPISGHRSVSWYQQTPGQGLQFLFEYFSETQRNKGNFPGRFSGRQFSNSRSEMNVSTLELGDSALYLCASSATGTNYGYTFGSGTRLTVV.

The chain is built from TRBV28 and TRBJ1-6; D not resolved. Germline V gene sequence: CDR1 MDHEN, CDR2 SYDVKM. Trimming left V 5 bases short and J 3 bases short, with 14 bases between. This CDR3 is 16 amino acids long. The CDR3 sequence is CASSIRTELYNSPLHF. The CDR3 DNA sequence: TGTGCCAGCAGTATCAGGACCGAGCTCTATAATTCACCCCTCCACTTT.

This clone has only a few counts. V and J are TRBV6-1 and TRBJ1-5; 7 bases agree with TRBD1. Unmatched junction bases numbered 5, after V lost 6 bases and J lost 0 bases. This CDR3 is 15 amino acids long. CDR1 and CDR2 (germline): MNHNS, SASEGT. The CDR3, as DNA: TGTGCCAGCAGGGGCGGGACAGTTAGCAATCAGCCCCAGCATTTT. This encodes CASRGGTVSNQPQHF.

The J gene is TRBJ1-2, the V gene TRBV19, with D unclear. The CDR3 is made up of 12 amino acids. V lost 3 bases and J lost 4, with 6 bases in between. Germline V gives CDR1 LNHDA, CDR2 SQIVND (reference sequence). CDR3 sequence: CASSIAGYGYTF. CDR3 bases: TGTGCCAGTAGTATCGCCGGCTATGGCTACACCTTC.

Points on this clone: The sample holds other DNA sequences that translate to the same CDR3. The chain has TRBV7-9 and TRBJ2-7; D unresolved. The germline CDR1 and CDR2 sequences are SEHNR and FQNEAQ (reference sequence). Trimming removed 0 bases from V and 5 bases from J, with 8 bases in between. This CDR3 is 13 amino acids long. This CDR3 is CASSLAGLDEQYF. Here the CDR3 DNA reads TGTGCCAGCAGCTTAGCAGGGCTAGACGAGCAGTACTTC.

The sample holds one count of this clone. V and J are TRBV11-2 and TRBJ1-5; D is unresolved. Germline values: CDR1 SGHAT, CDR2 FQNNGV. Trimming removed 3 bases at V and 5 bases at J, with 8 bases between. The CDR3 is 13 residues long. The CDR3 DNA reads as TGTGCCAGCAGCTTCGTCCGAGATCAGCCCCAGCATTTT. Protein product: CASSFVRDQPQHF.

This clone has only a few counts. The CDR3, as DNA: TGCGCCAGCAGCCTACTGGGCTCTGGCACAGATACGCAGTATTTT. It yields the protein CASSLLGSGTDTQYF. This rearrangement joins TRBV4-3 to TRBJ2-3; no firm D call. Germline CDR1 LGHNA, CDR2 YSLEER. V lost 4 bases and J 1 base, leaving 12 bases between the germline ends. This CDR3 is built from 15 residues.

This sequence joins TRBV19 and TRBJ2-7; no clear D. Trimming left V 4 bases short and J 7 bases short, with 20 bases between. This CDR3 comprises 15 residues. Per the germline V gene, CDR1 is LNHDA and CDR2 is SQIVND (reference sequence). CDR3 loop: CASSKRSSPSTEQYF. DNA for the CDR3: TGTGCCAGTAGTAAAAGATCCAGTCCCTCTACGGAGCAGTACTTC.

The chain has TRBV5-6 and TRBJ1-5, with TRBD1 identical over 12 bases. V was clipped by 4 bases and J by 5 bases; unmatched bases: 1. The CDR3 covers 14 residues. Looked up from germline, CDR1 is SGHDT and CDR2 is YYEEEE. CDR3 in DNA: TGTGCCAGCAGCGGGACAGGGGGCTATCAGCCCCAGCATTTT. This codes for CASSGTGGYQPQHF.

The chain joins TRBV11-2 to TRBJ2-4; D uncertain. Germline V gene sequence: CDR1 SGHAT, CDR2 FQNNGV. Trimming shortened V by 2 bases and J by 5 bases, and 13 bases separated the two germline ends. The CDR3 length is 15 residues. The chain's CDR3 is CASSLSAVTQNIQYF. CDR3 DNA: TGTGCCAGCAGCTTATCGGCCGTCACCCAAAACATTCAGTACTTC.

V is TRBV30 and J is TRBJ1-6; maybe TRBD1 (5 bases). There are 14 residues in the CDR3. Looked up from germline, CDR1 is GTSNPN and CDR2 is SVGIG (reference sequence). Deletions cut 4 bases from V and 8 bases from J, with 15 bases between. CDR3 sequence (DNA): TGTGCCTGGATCGAGACAGTAACCGATTCACCCCTCCACTTT. Protein sequence: CAWIETVTDSPLHF. The full variable domain, its missing parts supplied by reference TRBV30 and TRBJ1-6, is SQTIHQWPATLVQPVGSPLSLECTVEGTSNPNLYWYRQAAGRGLQLLFYSVGIGQISSEVPQNLSASRPQDRQFILSSKKLLLSDSGFYLCAWIETVTDSPLHFGNGTRLTVT.

The chain carries TRBV29-1 and TRBJ2-2; TRBD2 agrees at 7 bases. The CDR3 contains 13 residues. Trimming at V came to 4 bases and at J to 7 bases, leaving 6 bases not matched to a gene. Germline assignment: CDR1 SQVTM and CDR2 ANQGSEA. The CDR3 nucleotides read TGCAGCGTTGGGACTAGTGCGGGCGGGGAGCTGTTTTTT. Amino acids: CSVGTSAGGELFF.

J is TRBJ2-7 and V is TRBV6-1; D is undetermined. Germline CDR1 is MNHNS and CDR2 is SASEGT. This CDR3 contains 13 residues. The ends were cut back, 4 bases at V and 6 bases at J, with 13 bases in the middle. The CDR3 sequence: CASSANPSLEQYF. CDR3 sequence (DNA): TGTGCCAGCAGTGCCAACCCCAGTCTCGAGCAGTACTTC.

Only a few counts were recorded for this clone. The V and J genes are TRBV30 and TRBJ2-3; D might be TRBD2 (5 bases). CDR1 and CDR2 (germline): GTSNPN, SVGIG (reference sequence). Trimming stripped 0 bases from V and 1 base from J, with 14 bases between. This CDR3 is 16 amino acids long. The DNA of the CDR3 is TGTGCCTGGAGTGTCGGTAGCGCTCCGGGCACAGATACGCAGTATTTT. Its translation is CAWSVGSAPGTDTQYF.

The J gene is TRBJ2-2, the V gene TRBV27; no clear D. The CDR3 has 13 residues. Germline CDR1 reads MNHEY; CDR2 reads SMNVEV (reference sequence). Trimming shortened V by 6 bases and J by 3 bases, and 8 bases separated the two germline ends. This CDR3 is CASSKLYTGELFF. CDR3 coding DNA: TGTGCCAGCAGCAAGCTTTACACCGGGGAGCTGTTTTTT.

The chain couples TRBV7-2 to TRBJ1-3; D ambiguous. CDR1 and CDR2 (germline): SGHTA, FQGNSA. V was pared by 1 base and J by 5 bases, with 12 bases between. There are 15 residues in the CDR3. The DNA for the CDR3 is TGTGCCAGCAGCTTAGACGGCACTCAGAGAAACACCATATATTTT. This codes for CASSLDGTQRNTIYF. The complete variable domain, with remaining parts taken from reference TRBV7-2 and TRBJ1-3, reads GAGVSQSPSNKVTEKGKDVELRCDPISGHTALYWYRQSLGQGLEFLIYFQGNSAPDKSGLPSDRFSAERTGGSVSTLTIQRTQQEDSAVYLCASSLDGTQRNTIYFGEGSWLTVV.

This chain connects TRBV2 to TRBJ2-7; D remains unclear. The CDR3 length is 13 residues. The ends were cut back, 4 bases at V and 4 bases at J, with 11 bases in the middle. The V gene's germline CDR1 is SNHLY and CDR2 FYNNEI. CDR3 amino acids: CASSGGYGYEQYF. The CDR3 coding sequence is TGTGCCAGCAGTGGAGGCTACGGGTACGAGCAGTACTTC.

The genes are TRBV7-2 and TRBJ2-2; the D is unclear. The CDR3 length is 12 residues. The germline V gene has CDR1 SGHTA and CDR2 FQGNSA. V gave up 5 bases and J gave up 7 bases, with 8 bases separating them. CDR3 nucleotide sequence: TGTGCCAGCAGCCTGAATATCGGGGAGCTGTTTTTT. Translation: CASSLNIGELFF.

The chain combines TRBV6-1 with TRBJ2-7; 11 positions match TRBD1. Germline CDR1 and CDR2: MNHNS and SASEGT. The V segment lost 4 bases and the J segment 4 bases; nucleotides outside the gene matches: 6. CDR3 length: 15 amino acids. The CDR3: CASSGPGQGDYEQYF. CDR3 sequence (DNA): TGTGCCAGCAGTGGGCCGGGACAGGGGGATTACGAGCAGTACTTC.